This T cell receptor beta chain was identified in a study of identical twins. TCRdb ran MiXCR on the 5' RACE reads and lists one entry per CDR3 protein. The sample has about 280,000 distinct CDR3 sequences; under 9.5% are singletons. Trimming stripped 5 bases from V and 7 bases from J, with 15 bases between. This CDR3 is built from 14 residues. The same data also went into a second study, on yellow fever vaccine responses in identical twins.

The chain joins TRBV12-3 or TRBV12-4 to TRBJ1-3; D remains unclear. Sequencing input: memory (CD45RO+) T cells sorted from blood. This sequence was found in a woman younger than 30 in good health. The CDR3 reads CASSLGKGVNTIYF. DNA of the CDR3: TGTGCCAGCAGTCTAGGAAAGGGTGTCAACACCATATATTTT.